Below are 10 T cell receptor beta chains sequenced from a single sample in a study of CD8 T cells in ankylosing spondylitis. Overall study results and limits: A motif in TCR beta, a set of eight or nine highly homologous variants, appeared characteristic of ankylosing spondylitis blood.

Antigen specificity for these receptors is unknown. TCRdb itself ran the 5' RACE reads through MiXCR, one entry per CDR3 protein. Of about 460,000 distinct CDR3 sequences in the sample, approximately 5% are singletons; the top ten hold around 3.5%. What was sequenced was blood, either unsorted or a sorted T cell fraction (not recorded which). The origin of the receptors is a male donor with ankylosing spondylitis.

This clonotype was seen repeatedly, ten times or more. V is TRBV5-1 and J is TRBJ2-3; D may be TRBD1 (5 bases). Germline V gene data show CDR1 as SGHRS and CDR2 as YFSETQ. The ends were cut back, 0 bases at V and 3 bases at J, with 8 bases in the middle. The CDR3 has 14 amino acids. The DNA of the CDR3 is TGCGCCAGCAGCTTGGAGGGGTCAACAGATACGCAGTATTTT. Translating it yields CASSLEGSTDTQYF.

This clonotype was counted at least ten times. V and J are TRBV18 and TRBJ1-1; D remains unclear. The V gene's germline CDR1 is KGHSH and CDR2 LQKENI. V was cut by 3 bases and J by 0 bases, with 14 bases left in between. The CDR3 is made up of 16 amino acids. The CDR3 sequence: CASSPPDGPMNTEAFF. CDR3 sequence (DNA): TGTGCCAGCTCACCCCCGGACGGCCCCATGAACACTGAAGCTTTCTTT.

This clonotype was recorded many times. The chain recombines TRBV7-2 with TRBJ2-7; D may be TRBD2 (5 bases). The CDR3 is 12 residues long. Germline CDR1 is SGHTA and CDR2 is FQGNSA. Between the trimmed V and J ends, which lost 7 bases and 3 bases, there was a span of 10 bases. CDR3 protein: CASNDYDYEQYF. The CDR3 coding sequence is TGTGCCAGCAACGACTACGACTACGAGCAGTACTTC.

The gene calls are TRBV30 and TRBJ1-4; tentative D call: TRBD1 (5 bases). V was cut by 3 bases and J by 0 bases, with 17 bases left in between. The CDR3 consists of 17 residues. In germline, CDR1 is GTSNPN, CDR2 SVGIG (reference sequence). In DNA form, the CDR3 reads TGTGCCTGGAGGAAGGGGTGGTACCGTGCAACTAATGAAAAACTGTTTTTT. It yields the protein CAWRKGWYRATNEKLFF. Full variable domain (rest looked up from reference TRBV30 and TRBJ1-4): SQTIHQWPATLVQPVGSPLSLECTVEGTSNPNLYWYRQAAGRGLQLLFYSVGIGQISSEVPQNLSASRPQDRQFILSSKKLLLSDSGFYLCAWRKGWYRATNEKLFFGSGTQLSVL.

This clonotype was seen more than once but under ten times. This chain joins TRBV6-4 and TRBJ2-3, with a tentative D call TRBD1 (6 bases). CDR3 length: 14 amino acids. V lost 5 bases to trimming and J lost 3 bases, with 12 bases between them. Germline assignment: CDR1 MRHNA and CDR2 SNTAGT. CDR3 bases: TGTGCCAGCAGTTCTGGACAGCCGACAGATACGCAGTATTTT. It specifies CASSSGQPTDTQYF.

This clonotype showed up many times. This chain connects TRBV20-1 to TRBJ2-7; 7 bases are a match to TRBD1. J gave up 0 bases and V 3 bases, and 5 bases lay outside the gene matches. From germline, CDR1 is DFQATT and CDR2 SNEGSKA (reference sequence). There are 14 residues in the CDR3. In nucleotides, the CDR3 is TGCAGTGCTAGGTCCCGGGACAGCTCCTACGAGCAGTACTTC. Protein sequence: CSARSRDSSYEQYF.

Ten or more counts support this clonotype. The chain carries TRBV5-1 and TRBJ2-1; D unclear. Trimming shortened V by 4 bases and J by 7 bases, and 15 bases separated the two germline ends. Germline lookup yields CDR1 SGHRS and CDR2 YFSETQ. There are 14 residues in the CDR3. This chain's CDR3 is CASSLPDLGNEQFF. The DNA of the CDR3 is TGCGCCAGCAGCCTCCCCGATCTAGGGAATGAGCAGTTCTTC.

This clonotype was recorded many times. The rearrangement uses TRBV6-5 and TRBJ1-2; D remains ambiguous. V shed 11 bases and J shed 7 bases, with 20 bases lying between them. The CDR3 contains 13 residues. Per germline, CDR1 MNHEY and CDR2 SVGAGI. The CDR3: CASVGRRFLGYTF. The CDR3 region has the DNA TGTGCCTCAGTTGGTAGGAGGTTTCTTGGCTACACCTTC.

Concerning this clonotype: Without the conserved terminal phenylalanine or tryptophan, this CDR3 likely stems from a read error. The chain has TRBV6-1 and TRBJ2-7; possibly TRBD1 or TRBD2 for D (5 bases each). The germline V gene has CDR1 MNHNS and CDR2 SASEGT. CDR3 length equals 14 residues. Trimming removed 7 bases from V and 0 bases from J, with 13 bases in between. DNA of the CDR3: TGTGCCAGCATTCGGACGGGGACCTCCTACGAGCAGTACCTC. It yields the protein CASIRTGTSYEQYL.

This clonotype was counted a single time. This chain joins TRBV4-2 and TRBJ2-5; D is perhaps TRBD2 (5 bases). Trimming took off 0 bases at V and 4 bases at J, with 9 bases between the two ends. The CDR3 covers 14 residues. Germline CDR1 and CDR2: LGHNA and YNFKEQ. The CDR3 is CASSQDGLRETQYF. The CDR3 DNA reads as TGTGCCAGCAGCCAAGATGGACTGAGAGAGACCCAGTACTTC.